This is a list of T cell receptor beta chains from one sample in a study of sequential checkpoint blockade in melanoma. TCRdb's table, derived via immunoSEQ multiplex PCR, lists solely in-frame clones and lacks some. Counted here are around 12,000 clones, under 80% occurring once; the ten biggest clones make up around a quarter. The source material was CD8+ T cells sorted from blood (inferred from file names), sampled from a patient given nivolumab and ipilimumab in sequence. All receptors come from a human donor with melanoma. CDR3s include the opening cysteine and the closing phenylalanine or tryptophan. Fields, in order: clone size, V gene, J gene, D gene, CDR3 DNA, CDR3 protein. The D gene is left open where the match is weak. Some rows mark clone size as missing; the rest say once, few, many or name a class of expanded clone.

abundance: -
v_gene: TRBV2
j_gene: TRBJ1-2
d_gene: TRBD1
CDR3nt: TGTGCCAGCAGCGAACCGGGGGCAGGGGGGTTCTATGGCTACACCTTC
CDR3aa: CASSEPGAGGFYGYTF

abundance: -
v_gene: TRBV28
j_gene: TRBJ1-1
d_gene: TRBD1
CDR3nt: TGTGCCAGCAGTTTGACAGGGGTGGGCACTGAAGCTTTCTTT
CDR3aa: CASSLTGVGTEAFF

abundance: few
v_gene: TRBV6-6
j_gene: TRBJ2-2
d_gene: -
CDR3nt: TGTGCCAGCAGTTACTCGACTCGGCGATCCGGGGAGCTGTTTTTT
CDR3aa: CASSYSTRRSGELFF

abundance: -
v_gene: TRBV6-6
j_gene: TRBJ1-2
d_gene: -
CDR3nt: TGTGCCAGCAGTTACTCAGAGGAAGGGGTGAATGGCTACACCTTC
CDR3aa: CASSYSEEGVNGYTF

abundance: -
v_gene: TRBV5-8
j_gene: TRBJ1-1
d_gene: -
CDR3nt: TGTGCCAGCAGCTTGTGGGGGCTCCTGAACACTGAAGCTTTCTTT
CDR3aa: CASSLWGLLNTEAFF

abundance: -
v_gene: TRBV4-1
j_gene: TRBJ2-7
d_gene: -
CDR3nt: TGCGCCAGCAGCCTTTTCAGTAGCGGCTACGAGCAGTACTTC
CDR3aa: CASSLFSSGYEQYF

abundance: large
v_gene: TRBV28
j_gene: TRBJ2-3
d_gene: -
CDR3nt: TGTGCCAGCAGTTTCTTAAGCGGCACAGATACGCAGTATTTT
CDR3aa: CASSFLSGTDTQYF

abundance: -
v_gene: TRBV7-4
j_gene: TRBJ2-7
d_gene: TRBD2
CDR3nt: TGTGCCAGCAGCTTAGTGGGACTAGCGGGTGAGCAGTACTTC
CDR3aa: CASSLVGLAGEQYF

abundance: -
v_gene: TRBV15
j_gene: TRBJ1-1
d_gene: -
CDR3nt: TGTGCCACCAGCAGAGTTCCAGATCCGAACACTGAAGCTTTCTTT
CDR3aa: CATSRVPDPNTEAFF

abundance: few
v_gene: TRBV29-1
j_gene: TRBJ1-2
d_gene: -
CDR3nt: TGCAGCGTGGCCGATCAGGGGAGCCTCTATGGCTACACCTTC
CDR3aa: CSVADQGSLYGYTF

abundance: -
v_gene: TRBV7-8
j_gene: TRBJ2-7
d_gene: -
CDR3nt: TGTGCCAGCAGCTTGTATGGGGGCGAGGACGAGCAGTACTTC
CDR3aa: CASSLYGGEDEQYF

abundance: -
v_gene: TRBV9
j_gene: TRBJ2-2
d_gene: TRBD2
CDR3nt: TGTGCCAGCAGCGTTAGCGGGAGGGCTGCGAACACCGGGGAGCTGTTTTTT
CDR3aa: CASSVSGRAANTGELFF

abundance: few
v_gene: TRBV28
j_gene: TRBJ2-1
d_gene: TRBD1
CDR3nt: TGTGCCAGCAGTTCCACAGGGGGTCGGCGCAATGAGCAGTTCTTC
CDR3aa: CASSSTGGRRNEQFF

abundance: few
v_gene: TRBV4-2
j_gene: TRBJ2-2
d_gene: TRBD2
CDR3nt: TGTGCCAGCAGCCAACCTACTAGCGGGGGGGCTTTTACCGGGGAGCTGTTTTTT
CDR3aa: CASSQPTSGGAFTGELFF

abundance: -
v_gene: TRBV28
j_gene: TRBJ1-1
d_gene: -
CDR3nt: TGTGCCAGCAGTTTCTTCACACAGGAGGGGACTGAAGCTTTCTTT
CDR3aa: CASSFFTQEGTEAFF

abundance: -
v_gene: TRBV28
j_gene: TRBJ2-3
d_gene: -
CDR3nt: TGTGCCAGCAGTTTATCTCTGGGTTATAGGGAGAGGTGGACGCAGTATTTT
CDR3aa: CASSLSLGYRERWTQYF

abundance: few
v_gene: TRBV7-9
j_gene: TRBJ1-4
d_gene: -
CDR3nt: TGTGCCAGCAGCCATGGCTCGGGAGGGGATAATGAAAAACTGTTTTTT
CDR3aa: CASSHGSGGDNEKLFF

abundance: -
v_gene: TRBV27
j_gene: TRBJ2-1
d_gene: -
CDR3nt: TGTGCCAGCAGTTTTCTAAACGGGGATGAGCAGTTCTTC
CDR3aa: CASSFLNGDEQFF

abundance: -
v_gene: TRBV19
j_gene: TRBJ2-7
d_gene: TRBD1
CDR3nt: TGTGCCAGTAGTCTGGGGGACAGTGCCTACGAGCAGTACTTC
CDR3aa: CASSLGDSAYEQYF

abundance: -
v_gene: TRBV4-2
j_gene: TRBJ2-7
d_gene: TRBD2
CDR3nt: TGTGCCAGCAGCCAAGATTGGGGGGGGTCTAGCGAGCAGTACTTC
CDR3aa: CASSQDWGGSSEQYF

abundance: -
v_gene: TRBV6-5
j_gene: TRBJ2-3
d_gene: TRBD2
CDR3nt: TGTGCCAGCACGTTGAGCGGGATCGCATTAGATACGCAGTATTTT
CDR3aa: CASTLSGIALDTQYF

abundance: -
v_gene: TRBV4-3
j_gene: TRBJ1-2
d_gene: TRBD1
CDR3nt: TGCGCCAGCAGCCAGGCCGGACAGGGGGCCCACTATGGCTACACCTTC
CDR3aa: CASSQAGQGAHYGYTF

abundance: -
v_gene: TRBV4-3
j_gene: TRBJ2-3
d_gene: -
CDR3nt: TGCGCCAGCAGCCAAGACAGGTCCTCACGCACAGATACGCAGTATTTT
CDR3aa: CASSQDRSSRTDTQYF

abundance: once
v_gene: TRBV7-7
j_gene: TRBJ2-3
d_gene: -
CDR3nt: TGTGCCAGCAGCTCAACCCCCGGGGTTTTAGATACGCAGTATTTT
CDR3aa: CASSSTPGVLDTQYF

abundance: few
v_gene: TRBV7-4
j_gene: TRBJ1-1
d_gene: -
CDR3nt: TGTGCCAGCAGCACAGGGACGGGGATGAACACTGAAGCTTTCTTT
CDR3aa: CASSTGTGMNTEAFF

abundance: -
v_gene: TRBV19
j_gene: TRBJ1-6
d_gene: -
CDR3nt: TGTGCCAGTAGTTTGCGGGACTATAATTCACCCCTCCACTTT
CDR3aa: CASSLRDYNSPLHF

abundance: -
v_gene: TRBV27
j_gene: TRBJ1-6
d_gene: -
CDR3nt: TGTGCCAGCAGTTTACCCGTTGGAGCGCGTAATTCACCCCTCCACTTT
CDR3aa: CASSLPVGARNSPLHF